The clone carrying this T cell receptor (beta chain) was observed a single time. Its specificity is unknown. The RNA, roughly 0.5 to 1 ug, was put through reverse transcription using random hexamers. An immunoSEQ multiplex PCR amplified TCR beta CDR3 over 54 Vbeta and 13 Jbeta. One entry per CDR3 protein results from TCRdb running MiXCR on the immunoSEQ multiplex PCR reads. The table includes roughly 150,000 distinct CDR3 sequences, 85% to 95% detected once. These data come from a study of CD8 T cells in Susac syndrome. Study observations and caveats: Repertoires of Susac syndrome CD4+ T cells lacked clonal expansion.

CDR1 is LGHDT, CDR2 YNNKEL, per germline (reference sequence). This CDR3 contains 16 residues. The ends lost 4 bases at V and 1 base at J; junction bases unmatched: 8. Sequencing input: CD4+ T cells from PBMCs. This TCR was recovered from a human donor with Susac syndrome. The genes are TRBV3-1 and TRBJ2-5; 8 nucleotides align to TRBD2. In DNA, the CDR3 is TGTGCCAGCAGCCCTTTACTCGCGGGGGGCCAAGAGACCCAGTACTTC. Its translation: CASSPLLAGGQETQYF.